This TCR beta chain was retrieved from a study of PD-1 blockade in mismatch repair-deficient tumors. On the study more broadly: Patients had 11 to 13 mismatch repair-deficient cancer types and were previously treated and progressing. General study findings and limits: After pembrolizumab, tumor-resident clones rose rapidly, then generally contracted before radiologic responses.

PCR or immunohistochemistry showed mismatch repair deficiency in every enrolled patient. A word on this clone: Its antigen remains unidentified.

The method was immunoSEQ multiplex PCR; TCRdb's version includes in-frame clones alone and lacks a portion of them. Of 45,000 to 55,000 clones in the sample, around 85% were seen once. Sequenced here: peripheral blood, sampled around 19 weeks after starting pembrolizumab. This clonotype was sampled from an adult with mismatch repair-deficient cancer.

The CDR3, as DNA: TGTGCCAGCAGCTTAGTTAACAGGATCTATGGCTACACCTTC. Amino acid sequence: CASSLVNRIYGYTF. The rearrangement uses TRBV11-2 and TRBJ1-2, with a possible D match to TRBD1 (5 bases). The length of the CDR3 is 14 residues. The V gene lost 1 base and the J gene lost 4 bases, with 10 bases spanning the gap. Per the germline V gene, CDR1 is SGHAT and CDR2 is FQNNGV.